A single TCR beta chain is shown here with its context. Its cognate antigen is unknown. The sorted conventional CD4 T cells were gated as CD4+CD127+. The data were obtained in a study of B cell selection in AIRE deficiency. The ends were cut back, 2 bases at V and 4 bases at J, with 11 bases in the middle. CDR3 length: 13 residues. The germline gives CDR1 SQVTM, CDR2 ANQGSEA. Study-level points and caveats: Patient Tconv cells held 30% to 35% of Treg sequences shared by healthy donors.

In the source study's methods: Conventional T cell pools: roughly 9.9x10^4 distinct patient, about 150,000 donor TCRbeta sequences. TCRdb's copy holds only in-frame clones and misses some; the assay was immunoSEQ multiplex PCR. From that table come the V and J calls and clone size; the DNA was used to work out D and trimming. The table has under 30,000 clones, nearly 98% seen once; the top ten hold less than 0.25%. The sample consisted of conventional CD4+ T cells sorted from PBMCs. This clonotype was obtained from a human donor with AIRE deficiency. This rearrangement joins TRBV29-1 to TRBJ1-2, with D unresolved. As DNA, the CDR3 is TGCAGCGTTGAATGGCTGCCTGGCTATGGCTACACCTTC. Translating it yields CSVEWLPGYGYTF.